These T cell receptor beta chains were read from a single sample in a study of T cell changes during pregnancy in multiple sclerosis. Here immunoSEQ multiplex PCR was the method, and the copy in TCRdb shows in-frame clones only, minus some. The sample yields about 100,000 clones, roughly 90% seen once. This specimen consisted of peripheral blood, obtained after pregnancy. The receptors derive from a female donor with multiple sclerosis, enrolled in a pregnancy study. Both conserved end residues are part of each CDR3.

TRBV5-6 | CASSLAQGGYEKLFF
TRBV6-5 | CASSLGQGYQPQHF
TRBV23-1 | CASFEHPRALNSPLHF
TRBV2 | CASSGGAGHTNTEAFF
TRBV14 | CASSQDLNQPQHF
TRBV27 | CASSSGWAGGYTF
TRBV6-5 | CASTGPTGRDSPLHF
TRBV4-2 | CASKLINAGELFF
TRBV9 | CASSPLTGTGHGYTF
TRBV7-3 | CASSLRRGSYNEQFF
TRBV11-1 | CASSFPGGPEAYNEQFF
TRBV19 | CASSHPSGGAGEQFF
TRBV7-3 | CASSLRARASGGGGTDTQYF
TRBV29-1 | CSVEGPAGEGTDTQYF
TRBV29-1 | CSVDLRIAVQGDGYTF
TRBV5-1 | CASSPGTGDFEKLFF
TRBV7-9 | CASSLGTENEKLFF
TRBV5-1 | CASSTRPSGGNNEQFF
TRBV6-5 | CASTAPSGRNEQFF
TRBV6-5 | CASRNTRAPYEQFF
TRBV6-6 | CASSYGQGSAITEAFF
TRBV9 | CASSVEGQPPLHF
TRBV9 | CASSVGTGGLMGTEAFF
TRBV2 | CASSADRDTEAFF
TRBV12-5 | CASGFRTGQGSFGGNTIYF
TRBV4-1 | CASSQGPIAGETQYF
TRBV10-3 | CAISGLQGTEAFF
TRBV9 | CASSPAQGETQYF
TRBV6-6 | CASTSVGKTGSYEQYF
TRBV7-9 | CASSAIDSSYEQYF
TRBV5-1 | CASRNGGSSYNEQFF
TRBV30 | CAWSGGTGAEAFF
TRBV12-5 | CASGSRQYSDTQYF
TRBV4-2 | CASSQAPSGGGDNEQFF
TRBV11-2 | CASSLDMGDSYEQYF
TRBV7-9 | CASSAAMRETQYF
TRBV9 | CASSPYEGATQETQYF
TRBV11-2 | CASRSQPNTEAFF
TRBV5-1 | CASSFSRVSTDTQYF
TRBV5-1 | CASSSGLRDFSTDTQYF
TRBV11-2 | CASSLVSGSGNEKLFF
TRBV7-3 | CASSPDRARQYF
TRBV6-1 | CASSEVRRAEAFF
TRBV27 | CASSDRDTVSPLHF
TRBV2 | CASRRHDLSNQPQHF
TRBV30 | CAWSSGSPQETQYF
TRBV18 | CASRVGTSLYNEQFF
TRBV7-3 | CASSLMGGPNTGELFF
TRBV11-2 | CASRAGQVPEQYF
TRBV5-1 | CASSSGLAGGTQETQYF
TRBV5-4 | CASSFLAGVHGTGELFF
TRBV19 | CASTRLSGNTIYF
TRBV15 | CATSRETSGRSYEQYF
TRBV5-1 | CASSLREDSYYNEQFF
TRBV5-8 | CASSLVTGGAEQYF
TRBV9 | CASSVEGVPNYGYTF
TRBV9 | CASSEGLGLTGELFF
TRBV6-6 | CASSYSTRAGSGLAFF
TRBV25-1 | CASSEGSQPQHF
TRBV28 | CASWRTGLGGYTF